This paragraph covers one T cell receptor (beta chain) sequence. The CDR3 runs 13 residues. Germline CDR1 SGDLS, CDR2 YYNGEE. V dropped 8 bases and J dropped 7; count of bases not matched to a gene: 10. Clones were read by immunoSEQ multiplex PCR, and TCRdb kept only the in-frame ones, dropping some. The sample carries some 80,000 clones, roughly 85% recorded once. This record comes from a study of blood T cell repertoires in COVID-19. Study-level background: Nucleic acid was either cDNA or gDNA, and it came from T cells, B-cell-depleted T cells, or PBMCs.

The specimen sequenced was peripheral blood. This clonotype was sampled from a man in his fifties or sixties with COVID-19, enrolled during active disease. The chain joins TRBV9 to TRBJ2-5; 8 bases map to TRBD2. The CDR3 sequence: CASSGGPPWTQYF. In nucleotides, the CDR3 is TGTGCCAGTTCGGGGGGGCCCCCGTGGACCCAGTACTTC.